Here is one TCR beta chain with its context. The specificity of this receptor is unknown. No quality values exist for individual bases; no much larger clone is one base distant. The immunoSEQ hsTCRB v3.0 assay was used at survey level resolution to sequence the TRB variable region. The targeted TRB sequencing depth was roughly 35,000-50,000 T-cell genomes per sample. Pooled TRB libraries were sequenced on an Illumina MiSeq with a v3 150-cycle kit. On the authors' methods: Repertoire analysis ran in R within a reproducible Nextflow workflow covering QC, data transformation and analysis. Custom analyses were implemented in LymphoSeq2, an R package for AIRR-Seq data exploration. Four samples that yielded fewer than 5000 total TRB sequences were excluded, so that 200 or so HIV repertoires were analyzed. Among the 180 to 200 HIV repertoires that were kept, around 59 were collected before ART initiation and over 120 were collected after ART initiation. Each repertoire was downsampled to 5000 TRB nucleotide sequences, and summary statistics were averaged across 100 downsampling iterations. The analysis kept only TRB sequences whose CDR3 regions were at least seven amino acids long. Diversity was assessed using a clonality score derived from Shannon entropy and using the Gini coefficient. In the repertoire networks, any two of the top 5000 CDR3 amino acid sequences were linked whenever the two sequences differed by an edit distance of one. GLIPH2 predicted antigen specificity groups and MHC restriction for TRB CDR3 amino acid sequences. To flag known CMV, EBV, HIV or tissue antigen associations, CDR3 amino acid sequences were matched against VDJdb and McPAS-TCR. Pre-ART, post-ART and control groups were compared with Wilcoxon signed-rank tests and Holm-Bonferroni correction. The table comes from immuneACCESS by way of TCRdb, which keeps in-frame sequences with V and J called. Part of the clones is missing from these tables; in studies checked, under half for an unresolved V gene and the rest for unknown reasons. The V and J calls and clone size were taken over from that table, and D and trimming were inferred from the DNA. This sample comprises 35,000 or so clones, 70% to 90% of them detected only once. The top ten hold roughly 10% of the sample.

The CDR3 goes from the cysteine to the phenylalanine over 16 residues. Of all the DNA, just the CDR3 is kept, 48 bases in frame from base 1. V is cut by 4 bases and J by 2 bases, and the space between the germline ends is 16 bases. CDR1 and CDR2, looked up from the germline V gene, are SGHRS and YFSETQ. The sample originates from a study of long-term antiretroviral therapy in people with HIV (dated by TCRdb to the early 2020s). In the study overall: The earliest samples were collected about a decade before the 2015 WHO recommendation for immediate ART, when ART was typically delayed until CD4 counts fell. A retrospective serial study tested whether ART initiation and durable HIV suppression were associated with changes in peripheral blood TRB repertoire composition and diversity. From some 30 adults with confirmed HIV infection, the cohort provided fewer than 200 cryopreserved PBMC samples, gathered serially across a mean of approximately six years (range 1-12). Of the roughly 30 participants with HIV, more than 10 were female. No cross-contamination during QIAcube processing was shown when test extractions of a monoclonal T-cell line were performed alongside 25 to 35 polyclonal samples.

To be included, a participant needed at least one PBMC sample from before ART initiation plus at least two post-ART samples. Treatment was received in the United States of America by all participants with HIV. Cryopreserved samples of 1-10 million PBMC were thawed and washed before DNA extraction. At the time of the earliest PBMC sample, participants with HIV were aged between roughly 20 and 54 years. Per participant, PBMC samples came from 1-4 timepoints prior to ART initiation and 2-8 timepoints following ART initiation, for a median of 7 samples. Serial HIV viral load, CD4+ T-cell count, ART history and demographic data were obtained for every participant. A Qiagen kit on a QIAcube was used to extract genomic DNA from unsorted PBMC, with samples processed in batches of 12. Summary of the overall study and its limitations: No data were available on ART adherence, viral resistance or therapy changes, limiting inferences about post-ART repertoire changes. The samples were dated from about 2003 to 2018, and the ART regimens that were used may be less effective than current ART regimens. At every time point, the repertoire was dominated by expanded TRB clones first identified before ART initiation, although this dominance fluctuated and, in many PLHIV, declined after ART. HIV repertoires had narrower CDR3 length ranges than controls, and the network structure suggested an antigen-experienced repertoire that shifted only slightly toward naive after ART. Because cell numbers in pre-ART samples were limited, unsorted PBMC were profiled instead of sorted CD4+ and CD8+ T cells. A significant increase in TRB diversity was found to be associated with ART initiation, although TRB diversity was observed to remain significantly below that of transplant donor controls even after long-term ART. Limited PBMC availability meant only the TCR beta chain was sequenced, without alpha chain pairing.

This specimen consisted of unsorted PBMCs, obtained 2.2 years after starting antiretroviral therapy. The clonotype originates from a man aged 18 to 30 with HIV. The chain was built from TRBV5-1 and TRBJ2-1, with TRBD2 as a weak D call on 6 bases. The DNA sequence is as follows: TGCGCCAGCAGCGCCTCGAGCGGGCCAACCTACAATGAGCAGTTCTTC. Translated, this is CASSASSGPTYNEQFF.